The clone carrying this T cell receptor (beta chain) was picked up a small number of times. Its antigen is currently unknown. These data belong to a study of T-cell memory formation after mild COVID-19. 5'RACE, which relied on constant-segment primers, yielded TCR alpha and TCR beta cDNA libraries carrying sample barcodes and UMIs. TCRdb fed the 5' RACE reads into MiXCR, producing one record per CDR3 protein. The table includes nearly 200,000 distinct CDR3 sequences, roughly 18% detected once. Germline CDR1 and CDR2: SGDLS and YYNGEE. The CDR3 contains 17 residues. V lost 0 bases, J lost 8 bases, and 8 bases stayed unmatched. Study conclusions and caveats: Pre-infection memory harbored some responding clones, suggesting cross-reactive memory joined. Clones that got smaller from day 15 to 85 had even CD4/CD8, while clones growing later tipped toward CD4+.

The material sequenced was PBMCs or a T cell subset sorted from them (not recorded which). This sequence originates from an adult woman who had mild COVID-19 (a few samples of this study predate the infection). Cell type and time point are not known. This sequence joins TRBV9 and TRBJ2-1, with 13 nucleotides matching TRBD2. CDR3 DNA: TGTGCCAGCAGCGTAGGAACTAGCGGGAGGGCCATCGATGAGCAGTTCTTC. This codes for CASSVGTSGRAIDEQFF.